This T cell receptor (beta chain) was identified in a study of T cells in Graves' hyperthyroidism and ophthalmopathy. Whole-study context: Peripheral blood collection took place at initial diagnosis, before any treatment. General observations from the study: A model of 13 V-J features distinguished ophthalmopathy from stable hyperthyroidism.

TCR beta CDR3 regions were amplified from RNA transcripts. The TCR CDR3 was amplified in a first-round RT-PCR using the HTBI primer set. MiXCR was run by TCRdb on the multiplex PCR reads, yielding one entry per CDR3 protein. The top ten clones hold 7.5% to 9% of a sample with hundreds of thousands of distinct CDR3 sequences, around a sixth of them seen once. The J segment lost 10 bases and the V segment lost 5 bases, leaving 13 bases of the junction unmatched. This CDR3 region has 15 residues. CDR1 SGHAT and CDR2 FQDESV come from the germline V gene (reference sequence). Concerning this clonotype: Its antigen is still unknown. A much bigger clone sits one base away, suggesting this may be a read error.

The sequenced sample was blood. The sequence was obtained from a young woman with Graves' hyperthyroidism. The chain recombines TRBV11-1 with TRBJ2-1, with TRBD2 matching 8 bases. CDR3 region: CASSRAGLAIHEQFF. In DNA form, the CDR3 reads TGTGCCAGCAGCCGCGCAGGACTAGCTATCCACGAGCAGTTCTTC.